This T cell receptor beta chain is from a study of blood T cells in healthy people across ages. Study outcomes and limitations: Calculation of diversity from one million T cells yielded estimates considered to be underestimates.

Points on this clonotype: Its antigen is not known.

Using a J-beta primer mix together with a sample-barcoded 5' primer, a second PCR was run for about 6 to 12 cycles. A template-switch adaptor containing 12 random nucleotides labeled each cDNA molecule. TCRdb re-derived calls from the 5' RACE reads in MiXCR, one entry per CDR3 protein. Seen here are about 940,000 distinct CDR3 sequences, 45% to 50% observed once, and the top ten hold about an eighth. Approximately 9.1 milliliters was the volume of peripheral blood drawn from each donor. The CDR3 runs to 14 residues. V shed 5 bases, J shed 0 bases, and the junction held 3 bases outside the gene matches. Germline loops: CDR1 SGHRS, CDR2 YFSETQ.

The source of this sequence is a man aged 25 to 40 in good health. The chain employs TRBV5-1 and TRBJ1-1; 8 bases line up with TRBD1. Source material: blood. The CDR3 loop is CASSGTGMNTEAFF. DNA for the CDR3: TGCGCCAGCAGTGGGACAGGTATGAACACTGAAGCTTTCTTT.